This TCR beta chain is from a study of T cells in Graves' hyperthyroidism and ophthalmopathy. Exclusion followed for patients with uncontrolled infection, other autoimmune disease, pregnancy or lactation. General observations from the study: Median prediction lead before ophthalmopathy onset was 6 to 8 months with the model.

This clonotype was counted a few times. Antigen unknown. Amplification targeted TCR beta CDR3 regions from RNA transcripts. An initial round of RT-PCR targeting the TCR CDR3 relied on the HTBI primer set. TCRdb ran MiXCR on the multiplex PCR reads and lists one entry per CDR3 protein. The table lists 300,000 or so distinct CDR3 sequences, about 15% of them singletons. V was clipped by 5 bases and J by 0 bases, with 6 bases between them. The CDR3 has 13 residues. What was sequenced was blood. The clonotype originates from a man younger than 40 with Graves' hyperthyroidism. The chain links TRBV12-3 or TRBV12-4 to TRBJ2-3, with no clear D. The CDR3, as DNA: TGTGCCAGCAGTCGTAGGAGCACAGATACGCAGTATTTT. Translating it yields CASSRRSTDTQYF.